The 29 T cell receptor beta chains below were found in one sample sequenced in a study of cytomegalovirus exposure and HLA in healthy donors. Generated by immunoSEQ multiplex PCR, the TCRdb table keeps only in-frame clones and is missing some. Among over 100,000 clones listed, more than 75% were seen once. Input material: PBMCs. The receptors originated from a woman between 18 and 29 years old in good health and CMV-seropositive.

This clone was counted only a few times. This chain joins TRBV5-4 and TRBJ2-7; 9 bases fit TRBD1. Trimming at V came to 2 bases and at J to 4 bases, leaving 7 bases not matched to a gene. Per germline, CDR1 SGHNT and CDR2 YYREEE (reference sequence). The CDR3 contains 15 residues. CDR3 sequence reads: CASSLSGTGRYEQYF. CDR3 nucleotide sequence: TGTGCCAGCAGCTTATCCGGGACAGGGAGATACGAGCAGTACTTC.

CDR3 nucleotides: TGCAGCGTTACCCCCGGGACAGGGGACTACGAGCAGTACTTC. Translating it yields CSVTPGTGDYEQYF. The gene calls are TRBV29-1 and TRBJ2-7; 10 nucleotides match TRBD1. V lost 5 bases to trimming and J lost 3 bases; unmatched junction nucleotides: 7. Germline values: CDR1 SQVTM, CDR2 ANQGSEA. The CDR3 covers 14 residues.

V usage is TRBV7-9 and J usage is TRBJ2-1; 7 bases are shared with TRBD2. Germline lookup yields CDR1 SEHNR and CDR2 FQNEAQ (reference sequence). This CDR3 region has 17 residues. The V segment lost 5 bases and the J segment 6 bases; nucleotides outside the gene matches: 16. The CDR3 spells CASSPTGRSGNPNEQFF. CDR3 nucleotides: TGTGCCAGCAGCCCCACCGGAAGGAGCGGGAATCCCAATGAGCAGTTCTTC.

The CDR3 bases are TGTGCCAGTAGTGGGACAGGAAGCAATCAGCCCCAGCATTTT. Translation gives CASSGTGSNQPQHF. The rearrangement links TRBV19 to TRBJ1-5; TRBD1 aligns across 8 bases. This CDR3 contains 14 residues. Germline values: CDR1 LNHDA, CDR2 SQIVND (reference sequence). With V trimmed by 5 bases and J by 1 base, 1 base remained unmatched.

V and J are TRBV5-1 and TRBJ2-2, with D possibly matching TRBD2 (7 bases). V lost 2 bases to trimming and J lost 4 bases, with 18 bases between them. CDR1 and CDR2 from the germline V gene are SGHRS and YFSETQ. The CDR3 runs 17 residues. CDR3 amino acids: CASSLTRGGAPTGELFF. The CDR3 bases are TGCGCCAGCAGCTTAACCCGTGGGGGGGCGCCCACCGGGGAGCTGTTTTTT.

The V call is TRBV6-5, the J call TRBJ1-1, with D tentatively TRBD1 (5 bases). CDR3 length: 15 amino acids. Germline CDR1 and CDR2: MNHEY and SVGAGI. V lost 0 bases to trimming and J lost 1 base, with 9 bases between them. Written as DNA, the CDR3 is TGTGCCAGCAGTTACTCGGGGGGAACGAACACTGAAGCTTTCTTT. It specifies CASSYSGGTNTEAFF.

The chain employs TRBV18 and TRBJ2-5; 7 bases are shared with TRBD1. In germline, CDR1 is KGHSH, CDR2 LQKENI. V trimming: 7 bases; J trimming: 1 base; junction bases outside the gene matches: 3. This CDR3 has 13 amino acids. The CDR3, as DNA: TGTGCCAGCTTCGGACAGGTCCAAGAGACCCAGTACTTC. Translation gives CASFGQVQETQYF.

This sequence joins TRBV6-5 and TRBJ2-3, with TRBD2 matching 8 bases. Germline CDR1 reads MNHEY; CDR2 reads SVGAGI. There are 15 residues in the CDR3. The ends lost 3 bases at V and 6 bases at J; junction bases unmatched: 8. This CDR3 is CASSYRGLDSDTQYF. In nucleotides, the CDR3 is TGTGCCAGCAGTTATAGGGGACTAGATTCGGATACGCAGTATTTT.

The rearrangement links TRBV9 to TRBJ2-1; TRBD2 aligns across 14 bases. Looked up from germline, CDR1 is SGDLS and CDR2 is YYNGEE. This CDR3 spans 15 amino acids. V shed 3 bases and J 10 bases; nucleotides not matched to a gene: 6. The CDR3 sequence is CASSGGLAGVGEQFF. The CDR3 DNA follows: TGTGCCAGCAGCGGGGGACTAGCGGGGGTGGGGGAGCAGTTCTTC.

Note on this clone: This CDR3 is also generated by other DNA sequences in the sample. This rearrangement joins TRBV9 to TRBJ2-1; D gene unclear. CDR1 SGDLS and CDR2 YYNGEE come from the germline V gene. The CDR3 is 11 residues long. With 0 bases removed from V and 9 bases from J, the gap between germline ends came to 4 bases. As DNA, the CDR3 is TGTGCCAGCAGCGTAGCAGGTGAGCAGTTCTTC. Translating it yields CASSVAGEQFF.

The chain links TRBV19 to TRBJ1-2; 7 bases line up with TRBD1. The ends lost 5 bases at V and 8 bases at J; junction bases unmatched: 8. Germline assignment: CDR1 LNHDA and CDR2 SQIVND (reference sequence). This CDR3 region has 13 residues. The CDR3 protein is CASSRTGVGGYTF. The CDR3 DNA sequence: TGTGCCAGTAGTCGCACAGGGGTGGGCGGCTACACCTTC.

This rearrangement joins TRBV7-2 to TRBJ1-2; 11 bases map to TRBD1. V dropped 5 bases and J dropped 8; count of bases not matched to a gene: 10. CDR1 is SGHTA and CDR2 is FQGNSA in the germline V gene. CDR3 size: 15 residues. The CDR3 DNA reads TGTGCCAGCAGCCAAACACGGGACAGGGGGGGAGGCTACACCTTC. The encoded protein is CASSQTRDRGGGYTF. Using reference TRBV7-2 and TRBJ1-2 for the parts outside the CDR3, the full variable domain is GAGVSQSPSNKVTEKGKDVELRCDPISGHTALYWYRQSLGQGLEFLIYFQGNSAPDKSGLPSDRFSAERTGGSVSTLTIQRTQQEDSAVYLCASSQTRDRGGGYTFGSGTRLTVV.

The chain carries TRBV6-5 and TRBJ2-7; 7 bases are a match to TRBD1. Per the germline V gene, CDR1 is MNHEY and CDR2 is SVGAGI. J gave up 4 bases and V 1 base, and 7 bases lay outside the gene matches. This CDR3 comprises 15 residues. The CDR3 sequence is CASSYLRAGGYEQYF. The CDR3 DNA follows: TGTGCCAGCAGTTACTTAAGGGCAGGGGGATACGAGCAGTACTTC.

The chain has TRBV18 and TRBJ2-7; D is uncertain. Trimming took 0 bases from V and 2 from J, leaving 5 bases between them. Per germline, CDR1 KGHSH and CDR2 LQKENI. The CDR3 totals 13 residues. The CDR3 protein is CASSPPETYEQYF. DNA of the CDR3: TGTGCCAGCTCACCACCGGAGACCTACGAGCAGTACTTC.

This chain uses TRBV6-1 with TRBJ1-2; possible D gene TRBD1, 6 bases. This CDR3 comprises 15 residues. The V and J ends lost 2 bases and 3 bases respectively, with 13 bases between them. Germline V lookup: CDR1 MNHNS, CDR2 SASEGT. The CDR3 nucleotides are TGTGCCAGCAGTGAAAGGCAGGGGAGATACTATGGCTACACCTTC. This codes for CASSERQGRYYGYTF.

The V gene is TRBV6-5, the J gene TRBJ1-2; 12 nucleotides align to TRBD1. V lost 2 bases and J lost 6; bases outside the gene matches: 7. The CDR3 totals 16 residues. Germline CDR1 MNHEY, CDR2 SVGAGI. CDR3 in DNA: TGTGCCAGCAGTTACATTCCGGGACAGGGGGCGAATGGCTACACCTTC. Translating gives CASSYIPGQGANGYTF.

The V call is TRBV14, the J call TRBJ1-2, with D perhaps TRBD1 (5 bases). CDR3 length equals 15 residues. V was shortened by 4 bases and J by 2 bases, with 14 bases between the two germline ends. The germline V gene has CDR1 SGHDN and CDR2 FVKESK. The CDR3 spells CASSPFLAGNYGYTF. Here the CDR3 DNA reads TGTGCCAGCAGCCCATTCCTCGCAGGGAACTATGGCTACACCTTC.

This chain uses TRBV25-1 with TRBJ2-7; D remains unclear. The V end was cut by 4 bases, the J end by 1 base, with 8 bases between. This CDR3 contains 13 residues. Germline V CDR1 and CDR2: MGHDK, SYGVNS. CDR3 DNA sequence: TGTGCCAGCAGTGTTACCGGGTCCTACGAGCAGTACTTC. It specifies CASSVTGSYEQYF.

The chain combines TRBV10-2 with TRBJ1-4; D perhaps matches TRBD1 (6 bases). This CDR3 has 14 residues. The germline CDR1 and CDR2 sequences are WSHSY and SAAADI. The V gene lost 6 bases and the J gene lost 7 bases, with 15 bases spanning the gap. The CDR3 region is CASRRQARSEKLFF. The CDR3 coding sequence is TGCGCCAGCAGAAGACAGGCCCGCTCTGAAAAACTGTTTTTT.

V gene TRBV7-8 combines with J gene TRBJ2-7; tentative D call: TRBD2 (5 bases). Trimming pared 3 bases from V and 3 bases from J, leaving 12 bases between. The CDR3 has 14 amino acids. Germline V CDR1 and CDR2: SGHVS, FQNEAQ. The CDR3 spells CASSFKDGDYEQYF. The CDR3 DNA sequence: TGTGCCAGCAGCTTCAAGGACGGGGACTACGAGCAGTACTTC.

The chain has TRBV27 and TRBJ2-1; 8 bases map to TRBD1. The CDR3 loop spans 16 amino acids. With 2 bases clipped from V and 7 bases from J, the junction kept 10 bases outside the gene matches. CDR1 and CDR2 from the germline V gene are MNHEY and SMNVEV (reference sequence). The CDR3 DNA reads as TGTGCCAGCAGTTTAGCGGGGACAGGTCTAAGGAATGAGCAGTTCTTC. It yields the protein CASSLAGTGLRNEQFF.

This clone turned up a few times. This chain connects TRBV2 to TRBJ1-5, with D perhaps TRBD1 (5 bases). CDR3 length equals 13 residues. Trimming left V 5 bases short and J 3 bases short, with 8 bases between. Germline V gives CDR1 SNHLY, CDR2 FYNNEI. The CDR3 loop reads CASSWGYNQPQHF. The CDR3 coding sequence is TGTGCCAGCAGTTGGGGCTACAATCAGCCCCAGCATTTT. Based on the CDR3 plus reference TRBV2 and TRBJ1-5, the full variable domain is EPEVTQTPSHQVTQMGQEVILRCVPISNHLYFYWYRQILGQKVEFLVSFYNNEISEKSEIFDDQFSVERPDGSNFTLKIRSTKLEDSAMYFCASSWGYNQPQHFGDGTRLSIL.

This rearrangement joins TRBV27 to TRBJ1-1; TRBD1 agrees at 8 bases. V dropped 3 bases and J dropped 11; count of bases not matched to a gene: 8. Germline CDR1 MNHEY, CDR2 SMNVEV (reference sequence). This CDR3 region has 13 residues. CDR3 protein: CASSFGQGASAFF. CDR3 DNA: TGTGCCAGCAGTTTTGGGCAGGGGGCCTCCGCTTTCTTT.

The chain has TRBV6-1 and TRBJ2-2, with 10 positions matching TRBD1. The V segment lost 2 bases and the J segment 2 bases; nucleotides outside the gene matches: 26. This CDR3 has 24 residues. Germline V lookup: CDR1 MNHNS, CDR2 SASEGT. CDR3 nucleotides: TGTGCCAGCAGTGAATGGGGGACAGGGGCCAGACGGCGCTCCAAAACCGCAAACACCGGGGAGCTGTTTTTT. This sequence encodes CASSEWGTGARRRSKTANTGELFF.

The chain links TRBV29-1 to TRBJ2-3; 7 bases are shared with TRBD2. V lost 7 bases, J lost 4 bases, and 5 bases stayed unmatched. Germline CDR1 reads SQVTM; CDR2 reads ANQGSEA. This CDR3 comprises 12 residues. CDR3 loop: CSGGGGPDTQYF. DNA for the CDR3: TGCAGCGGAGGCGGGGGACCAGATACGCAGTATTTT.

This clone was seen just once. J is TRBJ1-1 and V is TRBV29-1; D remains ambiguous. CDR1 and CDR2 from the germline V gene are SQVTM and ANQGSEA. With 4 bases removed from V and 3 bases from J, the gap between germline ends came to 9 bases. The length of the CDR3 is 12 residues. The CDR3 spells CSVAGGDTEAFF. DNA for the CDR3: TGCAGCGTTGCCGGCGGGGACACTGAAGCTTTCTTT.

J is TRBJ2-5 and V is TRBV19, with D maybe TRBD1 (5 bases). The CDR3 sequence is 15 residues long. V gave up 3 bases and J gave up 2 bases, with 13 bases separating them. Germline V gives CDR1 LNHDA, CDR2 SQIVND (reference sequence). The CDR3 DNA is TGTGCCAGTAGTATGCTCTCCCGGACACAAGAGACCCAGTACTTC. It codes for CASSMLSRTQETQYF.

The J gene is TRBJ1-2, the V gene TRBV11-2, with 10 bases that match TRBD1. CDR1 is SGHAT and CDR2 is FQNNGV in the germline V gene. The CDR3 contains 15 residues. Germline trimming cut 4 bases from V and 7 bases from J; bases unmatched to any gene: 9. This chain's CDR3 is CASSSGTGELGGYTF. CDR3 nucleotides: TGTGCCAGCAGCTCCGGGACAGGGGAATTGGGTGGCTACACCTTC.

In this sample, this clone turned up once. This chain joins TRBV27 and TRBJ2-1; TRBD2 agrees at 8 bases. J was trimmed by 5 bases and V by 5 bases; bases with no gene match: 11. Germline values: CDR1 MNHEY, CDR2 SMNVEV (reference sequence). CDR3 length equals 16 residues. CDR3 nucleotide sequence: TGTGCCAGCAGTCCAGAGCGGGAGCTACTGGACAATGAGCAGTTCTTC. Translated, it gives CASSPERELLDNEQFF.